The source of this T cell receptor beta chain is a study of T-cell reconstitution after alpha-beta-depleted transplantation in children. A few counts support this clonotype. Researchers prepared the TCRbeta library using unique molecular identifiers, the study reports. MiXCR was run by TCRdb on the PCR reads, yielding one entry per CDR3 protein. The data contain 250,000 to 300,000 distinct CDR3 sequences, over 8% of them singletons. This receptor was obtained from a human donor who donated a stem cell graft to a child with SCID. The specimen was PBMCs from the stem cell graft donor, collected from the stem cell graft.

The CDR3 sequence is CASRWDRGSQETQYF. Written as DNA, the CDR3 is TGTGCCAGCAGATGGGACAGGGGCTCCCAAGAGACCCAGTACTTC. The chain recombines TRBV2 with TRBJ2-5; 10 nucleotides line up with TRBD1. J lost 1 base, V lost 6 bases, and 5 bases had no gene match. The length of the CDR3 is 15 residues. Per germline, CDR1 SNHLY and CDR2 FYNNEI.